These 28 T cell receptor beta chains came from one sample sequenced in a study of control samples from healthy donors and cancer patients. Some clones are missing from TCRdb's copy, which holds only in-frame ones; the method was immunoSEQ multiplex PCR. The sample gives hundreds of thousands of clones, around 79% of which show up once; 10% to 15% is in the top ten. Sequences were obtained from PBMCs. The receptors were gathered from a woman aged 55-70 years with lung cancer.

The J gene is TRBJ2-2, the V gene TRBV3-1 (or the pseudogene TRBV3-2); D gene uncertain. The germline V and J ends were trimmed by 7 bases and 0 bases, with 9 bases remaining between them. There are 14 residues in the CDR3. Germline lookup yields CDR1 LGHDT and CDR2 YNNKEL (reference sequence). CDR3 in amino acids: CASTDRTNTGELFF. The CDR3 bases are TGTGCCAGCACAGACCGCACGAACACCGGGGAGCTGTTTTTT.

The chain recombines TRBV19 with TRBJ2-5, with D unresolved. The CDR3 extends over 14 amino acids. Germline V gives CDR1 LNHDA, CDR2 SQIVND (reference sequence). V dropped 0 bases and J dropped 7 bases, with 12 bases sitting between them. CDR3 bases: TGTGCCAGTAGTATAGAAGGCGTCCCGGGGACCCAGTACTTC. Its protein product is CASSIEGVPGTQYF.

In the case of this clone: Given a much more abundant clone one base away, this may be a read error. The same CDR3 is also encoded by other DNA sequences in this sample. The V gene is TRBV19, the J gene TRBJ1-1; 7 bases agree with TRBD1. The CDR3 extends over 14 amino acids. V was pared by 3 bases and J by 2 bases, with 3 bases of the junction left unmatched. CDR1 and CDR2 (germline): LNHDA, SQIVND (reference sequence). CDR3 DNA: TGTGCCAGTAGTATTGGGGACAGAAACACTGAAGCTTTCTTT. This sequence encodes CASSIGDRNTEAFF.

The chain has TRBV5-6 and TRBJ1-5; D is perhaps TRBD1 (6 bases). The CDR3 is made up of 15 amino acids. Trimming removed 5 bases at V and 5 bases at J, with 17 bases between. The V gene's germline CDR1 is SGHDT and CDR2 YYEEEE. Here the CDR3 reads CASSDTGRRDQPQHF. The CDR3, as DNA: TGTGCCAGCAGTGATACAGGGAGGAGGGATCAGCCCCAGCATTTT.

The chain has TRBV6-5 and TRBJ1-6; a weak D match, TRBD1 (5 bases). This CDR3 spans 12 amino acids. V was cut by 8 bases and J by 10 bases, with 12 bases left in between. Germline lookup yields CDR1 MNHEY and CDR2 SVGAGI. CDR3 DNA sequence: TGTGCCAGCTGGAGGGGCGGGTCACCCCTCCACTTT. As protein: CASWRGGSPLHF.

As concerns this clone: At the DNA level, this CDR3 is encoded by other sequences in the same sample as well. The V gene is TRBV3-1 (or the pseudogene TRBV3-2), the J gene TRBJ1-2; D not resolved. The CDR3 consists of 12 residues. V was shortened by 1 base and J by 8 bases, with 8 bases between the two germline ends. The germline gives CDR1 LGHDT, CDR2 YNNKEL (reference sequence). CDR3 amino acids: CASSQGAGGYTF. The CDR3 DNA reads TGTGCCAGCAGCCAAGGAGCCGGCGGCTACACCTTC.

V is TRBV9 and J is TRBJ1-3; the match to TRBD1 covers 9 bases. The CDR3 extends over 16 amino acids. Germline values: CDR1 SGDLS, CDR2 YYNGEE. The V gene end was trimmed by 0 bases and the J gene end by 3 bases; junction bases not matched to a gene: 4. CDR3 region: CASSVATGGGGNTIYF. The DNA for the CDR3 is TGTGCCAGCAGCGTAGCTACAGGGGGCGGTGGAAACACCATATATTTT. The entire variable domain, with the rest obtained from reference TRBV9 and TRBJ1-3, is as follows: DSGVTQTPKHLITATGQRVTLRCSPRSGDLSVYWYQQSLDQGLQFLIQYYNGEERAKGNILERFSAQQFPDLHSELNLSSLELGDSALYFCASSVATGGGGNTIYFGEGSWLTVV.

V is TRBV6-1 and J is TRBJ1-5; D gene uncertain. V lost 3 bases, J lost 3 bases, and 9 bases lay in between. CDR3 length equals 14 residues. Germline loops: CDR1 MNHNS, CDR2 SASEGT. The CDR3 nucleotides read TGTGCCAGCAGTGAGTCGGGGTTCAATCAGCCCCAGCATTTT. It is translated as CASSESGFNQPQHF.

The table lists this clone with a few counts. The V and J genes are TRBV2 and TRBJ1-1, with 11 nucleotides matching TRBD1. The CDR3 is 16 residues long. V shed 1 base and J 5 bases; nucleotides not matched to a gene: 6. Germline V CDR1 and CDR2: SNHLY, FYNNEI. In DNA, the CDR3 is TGTGCCAGCAGTGAAGAGGGACAGGGGGAGGGGACTGAAGCTTTCTTT. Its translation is CASSEEGQGEGTEAFF. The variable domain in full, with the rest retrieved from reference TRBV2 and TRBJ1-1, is EPEVTQTPSHQVTQMGQEVILRCVPISNHLYFYWYRQILGQKVEFLVSFYNNEISEKSEIFDDQFSVERPDGSNFTLKIRSTKLEDSAMYFCASSEEGQGEGTEAFFGQGTRLTVV.

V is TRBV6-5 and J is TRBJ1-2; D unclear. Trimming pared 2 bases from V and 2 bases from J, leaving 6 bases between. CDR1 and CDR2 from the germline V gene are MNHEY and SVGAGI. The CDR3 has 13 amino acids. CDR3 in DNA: TGTGCCAGCAGTTACGGCAGAAACTATGGCTACACCTTC. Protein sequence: CASSYGRNYGYTF.

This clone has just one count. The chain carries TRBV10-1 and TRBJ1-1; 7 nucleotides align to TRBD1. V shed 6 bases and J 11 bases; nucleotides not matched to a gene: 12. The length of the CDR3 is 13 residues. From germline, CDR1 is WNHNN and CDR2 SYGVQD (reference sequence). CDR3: CASSAGTAWPAFF. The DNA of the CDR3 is TGCGCCAGCAGCGCCGGGACAGCTTGGCCGGCTTTCTTT.

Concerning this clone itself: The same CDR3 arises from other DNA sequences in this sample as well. The DNA of the CDR3 is TGTGCCAGCAGTTCACCACGGCTAGCGGGAGTGAAGCAGTTCTTC. As protein: CASSSPRLAGVKQFF. The chain has TRBV25-1 and TRBJ2-1, with 10 bases fitting TRBD2. Per germline, CDR1 MGHDK and CDR2 SYGVNS. V shed 5 bases and J 11 bases; nucleotides not matched to a gene: 12. The CDR3 sequence is 15 residues long.

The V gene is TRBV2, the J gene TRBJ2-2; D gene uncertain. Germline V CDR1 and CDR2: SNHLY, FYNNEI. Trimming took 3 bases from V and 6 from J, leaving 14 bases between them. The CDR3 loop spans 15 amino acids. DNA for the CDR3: TGTGCCAGCAGTGAGTTGGAGTTCTCCGCCGGGGAGCTGTTTTTT. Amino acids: CASSELEFSAGELFF.

CDR3 bases: TGTGCCAGCAGTGATCGGGCAGTGGGGTCCAACGAGCAGTACTTC. Translated, it gives CASSDRAVGSNEQYF. The chain recombines TRBV2 with TRBJ2-7; D is unclear. CDR3 length: 15 amino acids. V was clipped by 3 bases and J by 5 bases, with 17 bases between them. Germline values: CDR1 SNHLY, CDR2 FYNNEI.

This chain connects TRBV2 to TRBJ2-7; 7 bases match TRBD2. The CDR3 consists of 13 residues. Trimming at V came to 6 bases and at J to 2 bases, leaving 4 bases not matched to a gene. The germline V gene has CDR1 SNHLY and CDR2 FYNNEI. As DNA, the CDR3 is TGTGCCAGCAGGGCTAGCGGAACCTACGAGCAGTACTTC. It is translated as CASRASGTYEQYF.

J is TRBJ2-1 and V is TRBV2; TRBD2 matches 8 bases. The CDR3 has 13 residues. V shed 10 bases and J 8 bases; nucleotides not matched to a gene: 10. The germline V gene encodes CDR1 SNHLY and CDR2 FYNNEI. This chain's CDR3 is CATKGSGSDEQFF. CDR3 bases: TGTGCCACCAAGGGAAGCGGGAGTGATGAGCAGTTCTTC.

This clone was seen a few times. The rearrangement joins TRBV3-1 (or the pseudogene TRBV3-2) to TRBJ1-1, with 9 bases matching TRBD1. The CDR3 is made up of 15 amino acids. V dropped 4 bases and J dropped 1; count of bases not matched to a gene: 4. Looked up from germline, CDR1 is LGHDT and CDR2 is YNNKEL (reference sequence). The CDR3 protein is CASSLGTGTNTEAFF. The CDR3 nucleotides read TGTGCCAGCAGCCTGGGGACAGGGACGAACACTGAAGCTTTCTTT.

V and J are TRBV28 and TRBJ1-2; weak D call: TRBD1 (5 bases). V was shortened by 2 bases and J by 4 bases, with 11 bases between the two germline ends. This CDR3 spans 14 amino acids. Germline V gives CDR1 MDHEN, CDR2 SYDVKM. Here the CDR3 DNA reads TGTGCCAGCAGTTTAACCGAGACAGCCTATGGCTACACCTTC. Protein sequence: CASSLTETAYGYTF.

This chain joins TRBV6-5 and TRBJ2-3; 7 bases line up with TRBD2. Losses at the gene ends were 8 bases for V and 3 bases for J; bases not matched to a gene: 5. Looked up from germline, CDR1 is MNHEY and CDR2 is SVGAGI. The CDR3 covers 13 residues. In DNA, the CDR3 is TGTGCCAGCCTGCGGGGGTGGACAGATACGCAGTATTTT. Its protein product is CASLRGWTDTQYF.

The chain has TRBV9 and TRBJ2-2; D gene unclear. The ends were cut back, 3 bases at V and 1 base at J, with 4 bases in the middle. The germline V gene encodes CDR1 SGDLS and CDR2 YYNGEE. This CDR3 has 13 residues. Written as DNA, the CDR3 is TGTGCCAGCAGCGGGGTGAACACCGGGGAGCTGTTTTTT. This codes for CASSGVNTGELFF.

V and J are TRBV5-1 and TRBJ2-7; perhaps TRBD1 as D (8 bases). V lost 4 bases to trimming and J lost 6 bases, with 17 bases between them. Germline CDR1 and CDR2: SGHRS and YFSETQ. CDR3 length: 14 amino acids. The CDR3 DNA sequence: TGCGCCAGCAGCATCACAGGGGGGGAAAGCGAGCAGTACTTC. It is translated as CASSITGGESEQYF.

The DNA for the CDR3 is TGTGCCAGCAGCTCCCGATACCGACTAGCGGGGGCCTACGAGCAGTACTTC. Protein: CASSSRYRLAGAYEQYF. The rearrangement links TRBV7-2 to TRBJ2-7, with 12 bases matching TRBD2. CDR1 SGHTA and CDR2 FQGNSA come from the germline V gene. The CDR3 has 17 residues. V trimming: 4 bases; J trimming: 2 bases; junction bases outside the gene matches: 9. Variable domain in full (rest from reference TRBV7-2 and TRBJ2-7): GAGVSQSPSNKVTEKGKDVELRCDPISGHTALYWYRQSLGQGLEFLIYFQGNSAPDKSGLPSDRFSAERTGGSVSTLTIQRTQQEDSAVYLCASSSRYRLAGAYEQYFGPGTRLTVT.

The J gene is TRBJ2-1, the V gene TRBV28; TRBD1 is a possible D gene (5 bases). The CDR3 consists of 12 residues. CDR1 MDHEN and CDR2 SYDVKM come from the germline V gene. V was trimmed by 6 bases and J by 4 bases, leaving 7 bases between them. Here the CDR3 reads CASRSGYNEQFF. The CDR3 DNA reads TGTGCCAGCAGATCAGGGTACAATGAGCAGTTCTTC.

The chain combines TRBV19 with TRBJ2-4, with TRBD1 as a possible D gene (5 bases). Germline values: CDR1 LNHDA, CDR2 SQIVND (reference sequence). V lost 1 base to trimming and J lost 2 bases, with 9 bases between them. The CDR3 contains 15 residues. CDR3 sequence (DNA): TGTGCCAGTAGTATAGGGGGCAGCCCCAAAAACATTCAGTACTTC. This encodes CASSIGGSPKNIQYF.

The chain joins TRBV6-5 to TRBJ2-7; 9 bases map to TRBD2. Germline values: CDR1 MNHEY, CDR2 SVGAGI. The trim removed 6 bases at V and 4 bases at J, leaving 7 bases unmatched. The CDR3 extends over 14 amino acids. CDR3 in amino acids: CASSQRGAAYEQYF. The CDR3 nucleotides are TGTGCCAGCAGCCAGCGGGGGGCCGCGTACGAGCAGTACTTC.

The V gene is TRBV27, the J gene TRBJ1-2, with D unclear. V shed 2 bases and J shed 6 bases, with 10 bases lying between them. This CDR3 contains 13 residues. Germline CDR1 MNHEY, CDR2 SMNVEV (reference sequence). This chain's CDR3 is CASSLGSSDGYTF. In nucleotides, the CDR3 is TGTGCCAGCAGTTTAGGGTCAAGCGATGGCTACACCTTC.

This CDR3 is CASRRQATNYGYTF. In DNA, the CDR3 is TGTGCCAGCAGAAGACAGGCTACTAACTATGGCTACACCTTC. The chain recombines TRBV6-5 with TRBJ1-2, with a tentative D call TRBD1 (6 bases). This CDR3 spans 14 amino acids. Deletions cut 6 bases from V and 0 bases from J, with 11 bases between. Per the germline V gene, CDR1 is MNHEY and CDR2 is SVGAGI.

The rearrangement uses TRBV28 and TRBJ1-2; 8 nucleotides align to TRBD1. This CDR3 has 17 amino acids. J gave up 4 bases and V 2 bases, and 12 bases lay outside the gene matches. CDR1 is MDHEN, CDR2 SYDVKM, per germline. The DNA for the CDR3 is TGTGCCAGCAGTTTAGACCCCCCCGGGACAGGCATCTATGGCTACACCTTC. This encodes CASSLDPPGTGIYGYTF.